This record looks at one T cell receptor beta chain sequence and its context. As yet, its antigen is unknown. This sample is drawn from a study of Ad26.COV2.S vaccination and SARS-CoV-2 variants. Background on the study: Ad26.COV2.S given intramuscularly, once or twice 56 days apart.

Sequenced by immunoSEQ multiplex PCR; TCRdb stores in-frame clones only, minus some. This table has 410,000 or so clones, about 90% appearing once. Treatment reported: over 15 received Ad26.COV2.S at low or high dose, single or two shots; 5 received placebo; per-sample allocation not given. On day 63 after the first injection, vaccine and placebo recipients gave samples. Study conclusions and caveats: After vaccination, reports described spike-specific CD8+ and CD4+ T cell responses as showing substantial breadth. Similar non-spike TCR breadth was observed in recipients of vaccine and of placebo.

J lost 3 bases, V lost 3 bases, and 5 bases had no gene match. The CDR3 has 17 amino acids. Germline V gene data show CDR1 as MDHEN and CDR2 as SYDVKM. Sequencing was performed on peripheral blood, taken in a trial of Ad26.COV2.S vaccine versus placebo. This sequence joins TRBV28 and TRBJ2-3; 14 bases line up with TRBD2. The TCR comes from a person aged 18 to 65 who received the Ad26.COV2.S COVID-19 vaccine or a placebo. The CDR3 spells CASSFSRLAGGTDTQYF. The DNA for the CDR3 is TGTGCCAGCAGTTTCTCCCGACTAGCGGGGGGGACAGATACGCAGTATTTT. Together with reference TRBV28 and TRBJ2-3, the CDR3 gives the full variable domain: DVKVTQSSRYLVKRTGEKVFLECVQDMDHENMFWYRQDPGLGLRLIYFSYDVKMKEKGDIPEGYSVSREKKERFSLILESASTNQTSMYLCASSFSRLAGGTDTQYFGPGTRLTVL.